Following are 18 T cell receptor beta chains from one sample sequenced in a study of shared clonotypes between healthy human individuals. Libraries were prepared by immunoSEQ multiplex PCR; TCRdb keeps only in-frame clonotypes and omits some of them. The repertoire holds about 2.4 million clones, 90% to 95% seen once, with roughly 0.14% in the top ten. The specimen was naive CD4+ T cells sorted from blood. Regarding subset: CD45RA+ positively selected. The receptors were gathered from a man between 18 and 35 years old in good health.

This clone appeared a few times. A read error may explain this, as a much larger clone is one base away. The sample holds other DNA sequences that translate to the same CDR3. This chain links TRBV18 with TRBJ2-5; D not certain. Germline CDR1 and CDR2: KGHSH and LQKENI. CDR3 length equals 11 residues. With 5 bases removed from V and 2 bases from J, the gap between germline ends came to 3 bases. CDR3 in amino acids: CASSTQETQYF. CDR3 sequence (DNA): TGTGCCAGCTCAACACAAGAGACCCAGTACTTC.

The chain combines TRBV5-1 with TRBJ2-7, with 9 bases aligning to TRBD1. This CDR3 is 15 amino acids long. Germline CDR1 is SGHRS and CDR2 is YFSETQ. J was trimmed by 5 bases and V by 4 bases; bases with no gene match: 10. CDR3 in amino acids: CASSGGTGSGNEQYF. CDR3 nucleotides: TGCGCCAGCAGCGGGGGGACAGGGTCGGGAAACGAGCAGTACTTC.

The chain combines TRBV5-6 with TRBJ1-2; 8 nucleotides line up with TRBD1. Trimming removed 4 bases from V and 8 bases from J; junction bases left unmatched: 13. The CDR3 contains 15 residues. Germline CDR1 reads SGHDT; CDR2 reads YYEEEE. The CDR3 coding sequence is TGTGCCAGCAGCCCCAGGACAGGGACTTTACTAGGCTACACCTTC. Translation gives CASSPRTGTLLGYTF.

This chain links TRBV5-6 with TRBJ2-5; D remains ambiguous. Germline V gene data show CDR1 as SGHDT and CDR2 as YYEEEE. V shed 2 bases and J shed 5 bases, with 13 bases lying between them. This CDR3 has 14 amino acids. This CDR3 reads CASSLIWGGETQYF. CDR3 in DNA: TGTGCCAGCAGCTTAATTTGGGGTGGCGAGACCCAGTACTTC.

The rearrangement joins TRBV5-6 to TRBJ2-7; 11 positions match TRBD1. The trim removed 3 bases at V and 1 base at J, leaving 9 bases unmatched. Germline V gives CDR1 SGHDT, CDR2 YYEEEE. The CDR3 spans 17 residues. The CDR3 nucleotides are TGTGCCAGCAGCTCGGTCTGGGGGACAGGGGGTTCCTACGAGCAGTACTTC. Translating it yields CASSSVWGTGGSYEQYF.

V and J are TRBV6-1 and TRBJ2-7; D is possibly TRBD1 (6 bases). Germline assignment: CDR1 MNHNS and CDR2 SASEGT. The V gene lost 6 bases and the J gene lost 0 bases, with 9 bases spanning the gap. This CDR3 has 13 residues. The CDR3 DNA sequence: TGTGCCAGCAGCGGACAGAGCTCCTACGAGCAGTACTTC. It is translated as CASSGQSSYEQYF.

The chain has TRBV4-3 and TRBJ2-4; tentatively, D is TRBD2 (5 bases). The germline V gene has CDR1 LGHNA and CDR2 YSLEER. V dropped 1 base and J dropped 5 bases, with 12 bases sitting between them. The CDR3 consists of 15 residues. The CDR3 protein is CASSQARGSQNIQYF. CDR3 coding DNA: TGCGCCAGCAGCCAAGCCCGGGGTAGCCAAAACATTCAGTACTTC.

Regarding this clone: Other DNA sequences in this specimen translate into the identical CDR3. For the CDR3, the DNA is TGTGCCAGTCGGGGGAGCACAGATACGCAGTATTTT. Translating gives CASRGSTDTQYF. This chain connects TRBV19 to TRBJ2-3; tentative D call: TRBD2 (6 bases). CDR1 is LNHDA and CDR2 is SQIVND in the germline V gene (reference sequence). Trimming took off 8 bases at V and 0 bases at J, with 6 bases between the two ends. The CDR3 is made up of 12 amino acids.

The CDR3 bases are TGTGCCAGCAGCAAGACTAGCGGGGGCACAGATACGCAGTATTTT. Residues: CASSKTSGGTDTQYF. The rearrangement joins TRBV6-4 to TRBJ2-3; 11 nucleotides match TRBD2. Germline V gives CDR1 MRHNA, CDR2 SNTAGT. The CDR3 sequence is 15 residues long. Trimming at V came to 6 bases and at J to 1 base, leaving 3 bases not matched to a gene.

V usage is TRBV6-1 and J usage is TRBJ2-1; 11 bases match TRBD2. The length of the CDR3 is 14 residues. The germline V gene encodes CDR1 MNHNS and CDR2 SASEGT. V lost 3 bases, J lost 9 bases, and 4 bases stayed unmatched. CDR3 protein: CASSDSGGAGEQFF. The CDR3 DNA follows: TGTGCCAGCAGTGATAGCGGGGGGGCCGGTGAGCAGTTCTTC.

CDR3 protein: CASSPGGGASTDTQYF. The CDR3 nucleotides are TGTGCCAGCAGCCCCGGTGGGGGAGCAAGCACAGATACGCAGTATTTT. This chain connects TRBV7-9 to TRBJ2-3; possibly TRBD1 or TRBD2 for D (5 bases each). Germline V lookup: CDR1 SEHNR, CDR2 FQNEAQ (reference sequence). V lost 5 bases and J lost 0, with 15 bases in between. The CDR3 sequence is 16 residues long.

V is TRBV19 and J is TRBJ1-5; the D gene is possibly TRBD1 (6 bases). The CDR3 contains 14 residues. Looked up from germline, CDR1 is LNHDA and CDR2 is SQIVND (reference sequence). V lost 3 bases, J lost 6 bases, and 12 bases lay in between. The DNA of the CDR3 is TGTGCCAGTAGTATTCAGGGGTTTGGTCAGCCCCAGCATTTT. This sequence encodes CASSIQGFGQPQHF.

The V gene is TRBV5-1, the J gene TRBJ2-7, with 8 bases lining up with TRBD2. With V trimmed by 1 base and J by 0 bases, 6 bases remained unmatched. The CDR3 runs 16 residues. Germline assignment: CDR1 SGHRS and CDR2 YFSETQ. The DNA for the CDR3 is TGCGCCAGCAGCTTGTCGCCTAGCGGGCTCTCCTACGAGCAGTACTTC. It yields the protein CASSLSPSGLSYEQYF.

Only one count was recorded for this clone. V and J are TRBV7-2 and TRBJ2-6; D gene ambiguous. Germline V gene lookup returns CDR1 SGHTA and CDR2 FQGNSA. The ends were cut back, 3 bases at V and 0 bases at J, with 6 bases in the middle. The CDR3 extends over 15 amino acids. The CDR3 sequence: CASSFDPSGANVLTF. The CDR3 DNA follows: TGTGCCAGCAGCTTTGACCCCTCTGGGGCCAACGTCCTGACTTTC.

As regards this clone: Additional DNA sequences in this sample encode the identical CDR3. The chain has TRBV6-1 and TRBJ2-7, with 8 bases fitting TRBD1. V lost 4 bases and J lost 4; bases outside the gene matches: 3. CDR1 is MNHNS, CDR2 SASEGT, per germline. This CDR3 region has 13 residues. The CDR3 region is CASSVTGVYEQYF. The CDR3 DNA follows: TGTGCCAGCAGTGTGACAGGGGTGTACGAGCAGTACTTC.

The V gene is TRBV6-1, the J gene TRBJ2-7, with 8 bases identical to TRBD2. The CDR3 length is 13 residues. The germline V gene has CDR1 MNHNS and CDR2 SASEGT. J was trimmed by 2 bases and V by 10 bases; bases with no gene match: 7. In DNA form, the CDR3 reads TGTGCCACCTTCCCGGGACTAGCCTACGAGCAGTACTTC. This sequence encodes CATFPGLAYEQYF.

A single count supports this clone. The chain employs TRBV14 and TRBJ2-1; D is unresolved. The CDR3 totals 13 residues. From germline, CDR1 is SGHDN and CDR2 FVKESK. V was clipped by 0 bases and J by 8 bases, with 8 bases between them. The chain's CDR3 is CASSQDLYDEQFF. The CDR3 region has the DNA TGTGCCAGCAGCCAAGATCTGTACGATGAGCAGTTCTTC.

The chain employs TRBV7-6 and TRBJ2-3; 13 nucleotides line up with TRBD2. Losses at the gene ends were 1 base for V and 6 bases for J; bases not matched to a gene: 1. The CDR3 sequence is 15 residues long. The germline V gene has CDR1 SGHVS and CDR2 FNYEAQ. The CDR3 DNA sequence: TGTGCCAGCAGCTTAGTACTAGCGGGAGGGGATACGCAGTATTTT. Translating it yields CASSLVLAGGDTQYF.